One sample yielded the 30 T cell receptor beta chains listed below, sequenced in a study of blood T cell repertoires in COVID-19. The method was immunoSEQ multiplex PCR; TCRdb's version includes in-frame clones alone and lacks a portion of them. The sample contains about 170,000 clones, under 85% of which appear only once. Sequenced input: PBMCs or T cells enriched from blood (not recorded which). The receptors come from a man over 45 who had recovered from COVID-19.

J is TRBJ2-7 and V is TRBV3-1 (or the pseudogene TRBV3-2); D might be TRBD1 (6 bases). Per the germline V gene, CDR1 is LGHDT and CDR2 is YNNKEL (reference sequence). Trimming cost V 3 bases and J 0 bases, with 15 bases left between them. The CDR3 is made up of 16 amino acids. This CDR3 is CASSHRGTKTSYEQYF. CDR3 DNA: TGTGCCAGCAGCCACAGGGGAACAAAAACCTCCTACGAGCAGTACTTC.

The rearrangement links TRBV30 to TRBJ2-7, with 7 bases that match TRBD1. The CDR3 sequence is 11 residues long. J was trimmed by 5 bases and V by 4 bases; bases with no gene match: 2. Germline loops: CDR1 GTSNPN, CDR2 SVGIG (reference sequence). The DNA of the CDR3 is TGTGCCTGGATGACAGGGCACGAGCAGTACTTC. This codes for CAWMTGHEQYF.

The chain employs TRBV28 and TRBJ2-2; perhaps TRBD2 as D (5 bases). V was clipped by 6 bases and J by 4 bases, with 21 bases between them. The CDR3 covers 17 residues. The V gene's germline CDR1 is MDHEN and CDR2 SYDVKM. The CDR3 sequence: CASRSRLGFRGTGELFF. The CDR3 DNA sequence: TGTGCCAGCAGATCCAGACTGGGATTCCGGGGCACCGGGGAGCTGTTTTTT.

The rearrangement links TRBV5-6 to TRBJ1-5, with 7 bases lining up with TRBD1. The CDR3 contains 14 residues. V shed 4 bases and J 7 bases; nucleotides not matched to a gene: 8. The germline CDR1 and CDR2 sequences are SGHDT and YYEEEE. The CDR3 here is CASSLAQGRQPQHF. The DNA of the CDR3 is TGTGCCAGCAGCCTCGCACAGGGGCGGCAGCCCCAGCATTTT.

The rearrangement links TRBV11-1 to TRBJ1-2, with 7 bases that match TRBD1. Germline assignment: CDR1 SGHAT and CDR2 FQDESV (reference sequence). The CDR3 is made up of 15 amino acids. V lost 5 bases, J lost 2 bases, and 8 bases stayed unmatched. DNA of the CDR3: TGTGCCAGCAGCCGCGACAGGGCAGGAAACTATGGCTACACCTTC. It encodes CASSRDRAGNYGYTF.

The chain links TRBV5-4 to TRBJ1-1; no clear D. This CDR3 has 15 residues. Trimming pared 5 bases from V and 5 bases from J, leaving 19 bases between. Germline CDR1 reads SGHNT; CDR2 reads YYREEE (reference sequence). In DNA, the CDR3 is TGTGCCAGCAGGGGCGGCGGGTCTGGAGGGACTGAAGCTTTCTTT. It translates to CASRGGGSGGTEAFF. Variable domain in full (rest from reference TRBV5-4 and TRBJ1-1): ETGVTQSPTHLIKTRGQQVTLRCSSQSGHNTVSWYQQALGQGPQFIFQYYREEENGRGNFPPRFSGLQFPNYSSELNVNALELDDSALYLCASRGGGSGGTEAFFGQGTRLTVV.

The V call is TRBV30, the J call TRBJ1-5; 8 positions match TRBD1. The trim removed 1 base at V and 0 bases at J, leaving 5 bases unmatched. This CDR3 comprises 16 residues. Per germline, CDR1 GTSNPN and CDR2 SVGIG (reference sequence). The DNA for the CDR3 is TGTGCCTGGAGTGCCGGGACAGGTGGTAGCAATCAGCCCCAGCATTTT. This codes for CAWSAGTGGSNQPQHF.

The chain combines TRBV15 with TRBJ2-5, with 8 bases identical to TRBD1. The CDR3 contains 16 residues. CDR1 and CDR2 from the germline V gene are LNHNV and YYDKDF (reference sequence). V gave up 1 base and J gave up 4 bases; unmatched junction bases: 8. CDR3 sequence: CATSRGETTGAETQYF. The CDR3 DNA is TGTGCCACCAGCAGAGGGGAAACGACAGGGGCAGAGACCCAGTACTTC. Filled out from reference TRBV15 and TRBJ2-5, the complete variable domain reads DAMVIQNPRYQVTQFGKPVTLSCSQTLNHNVMYWYQQKSSQAPKLLFHYYDKDFNNEADTPDNFQSRRPNTSFCFLDIRSPGLGDTAMYLCATSRGETTGAETQYFGPGTRLLVL.

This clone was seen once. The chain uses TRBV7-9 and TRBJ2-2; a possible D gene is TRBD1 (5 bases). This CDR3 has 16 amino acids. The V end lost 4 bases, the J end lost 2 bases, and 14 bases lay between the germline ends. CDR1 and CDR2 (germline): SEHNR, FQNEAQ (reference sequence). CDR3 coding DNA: TGTGCCAGCAGCTCCATAGGGGCCCTTAACACCGGGGAGCTGTTTTTT. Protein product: CASSSIGALNTGELFF.

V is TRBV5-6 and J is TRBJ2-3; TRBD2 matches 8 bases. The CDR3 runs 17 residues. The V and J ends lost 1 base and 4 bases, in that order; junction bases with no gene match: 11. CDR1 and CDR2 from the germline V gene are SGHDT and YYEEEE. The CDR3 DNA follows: TGTGCCAGCAGCTTGTTCGGTAGCGGGGTGGGTGCAGATACGCAGTATTTT. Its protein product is CASSLFGSGVGADTQYF. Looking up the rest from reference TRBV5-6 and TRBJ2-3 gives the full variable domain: DAGVTQSPTHLIKTRGQQVTLRCSPKSGHDTVSWYQQALGQGPQFIFQYYEEEERQRGNFPDRFSGHQFPNYSSELNVNALLLGDSALYLCASSLFGSGVGADTQYFGPGTRLTVL.

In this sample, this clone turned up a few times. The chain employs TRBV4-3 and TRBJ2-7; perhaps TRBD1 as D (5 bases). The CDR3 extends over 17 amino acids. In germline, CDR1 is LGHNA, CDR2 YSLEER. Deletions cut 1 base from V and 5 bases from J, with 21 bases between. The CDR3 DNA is TGCGCCAGCAGCCAAGGCCCCGCGTCGTCAGGGCCCGACGAGCAGTACTTC. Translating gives CASSQGPASSGPDEQYF.

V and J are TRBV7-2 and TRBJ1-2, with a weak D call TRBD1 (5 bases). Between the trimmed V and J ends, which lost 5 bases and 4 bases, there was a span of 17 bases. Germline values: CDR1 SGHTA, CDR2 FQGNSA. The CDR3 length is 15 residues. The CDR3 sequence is CASSPKVGGSYGYTF. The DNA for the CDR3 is TGTGCCAGCAGCCCAAAAGTCGGGGGTAGCTATGGCTACACCTTC.

For the CDR3, the DNA is TGTGCCAGCAGCTTAGACAGGAGGGGCTATGGCTACACCTTC. As protein: CASSLDRRGYGYTF. The rearrangement uses TRBV7-9 and TRBJ1-2; perhaps TRBD1 as D (5 bases). Germline lookup yields CDR1 SEHNR and CDR2 FQNEAQ (reference sequence). The CDR3 covers 14 residues. V was shortened by 1 base and J by 4 bases, with 10 bases between the two germline ends.

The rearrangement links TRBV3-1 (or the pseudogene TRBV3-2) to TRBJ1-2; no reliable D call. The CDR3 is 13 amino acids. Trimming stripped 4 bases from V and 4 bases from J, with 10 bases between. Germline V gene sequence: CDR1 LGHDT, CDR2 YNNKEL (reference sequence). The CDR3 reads CASSPGEGYGYTF. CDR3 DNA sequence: TGTGCCAGCAGCCCTGGCGAGGGCTATGGCTACACCTTC.

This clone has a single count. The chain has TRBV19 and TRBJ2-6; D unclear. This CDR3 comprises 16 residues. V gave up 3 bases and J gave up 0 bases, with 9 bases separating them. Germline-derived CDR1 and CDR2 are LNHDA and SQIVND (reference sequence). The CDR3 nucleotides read TGTGCCAGTAGTATGAACAGCATCTCTGGGGCCAACGTCCTGACTTTC. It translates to CASSMNSISGANVLTF.

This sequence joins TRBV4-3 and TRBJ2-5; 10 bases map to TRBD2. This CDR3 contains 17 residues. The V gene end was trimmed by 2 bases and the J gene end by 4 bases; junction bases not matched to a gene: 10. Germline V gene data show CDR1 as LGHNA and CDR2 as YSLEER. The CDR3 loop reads CASSQITGTSVGETQYF. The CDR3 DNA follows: TGCGCCAGCAGCCAAATAACCGGGACTAGCGTCGGAGAGACCCAGTACTTC.

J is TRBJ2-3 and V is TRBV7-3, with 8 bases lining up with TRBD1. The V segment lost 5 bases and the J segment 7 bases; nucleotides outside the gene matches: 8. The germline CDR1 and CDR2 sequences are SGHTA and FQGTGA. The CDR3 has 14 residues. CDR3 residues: CASSQDRAANTQYF. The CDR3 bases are TGTGCCAGCAGCCAGGACAGGGCTGCGAATACGCAGTATTTT. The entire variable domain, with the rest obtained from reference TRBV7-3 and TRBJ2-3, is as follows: GAGVSQTPSNKVTEKGKYVELRCDPISGHTALYWYRQSLGQGPEFLIYFQGTGAADDSGLPNDRFFAVRPEGSVSTLKIQRTERGDSAVYLCASSQDRAANTQYFGPGTRLTVL.

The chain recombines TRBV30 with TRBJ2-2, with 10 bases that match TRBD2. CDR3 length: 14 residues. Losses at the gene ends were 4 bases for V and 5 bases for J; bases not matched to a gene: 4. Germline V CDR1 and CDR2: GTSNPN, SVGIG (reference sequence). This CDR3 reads CAWNSGGQTGELFF. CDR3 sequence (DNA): TGTGCCTGGAATAGCGGGGGGCAAACCGGGGAGCTGTTTTTT.

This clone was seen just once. Here the CDR3 reads CASSQGGIGDTQYF. The CDR3 DNA sequence: TGTGCCAGCTCACAAGGCGGGATTGGAGATACGCAGTATTTT. This chain uses TRBV18 with TRBJ2-3, with D possibly matching TRBD2 (6 bases). Per the germline V gene, CDR1 is KGHSH and CDR2 is LQKENI. Trimming removed 4 bases from V and 5 bases from J, with 13 bases in between. The CDR3 covers 14 residues.

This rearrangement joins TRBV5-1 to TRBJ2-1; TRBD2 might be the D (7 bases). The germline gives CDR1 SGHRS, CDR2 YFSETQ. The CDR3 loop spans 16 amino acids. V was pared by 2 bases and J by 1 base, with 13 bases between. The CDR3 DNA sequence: TGCGCCAGCAGCTTTCCGGGGGGCCTATCCTACAATGAGCAGTTCTTC. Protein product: CASSFPGGLSYNEQFF.

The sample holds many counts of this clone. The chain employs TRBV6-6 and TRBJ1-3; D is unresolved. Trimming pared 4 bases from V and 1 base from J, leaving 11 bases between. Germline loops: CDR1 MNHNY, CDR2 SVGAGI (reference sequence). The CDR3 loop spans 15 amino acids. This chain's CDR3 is CASSFLGGSGNTIYF. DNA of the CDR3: TGTGCCAGCAGTTTTCTGGGAGGGTCTGGAAACACCATATATTTT.

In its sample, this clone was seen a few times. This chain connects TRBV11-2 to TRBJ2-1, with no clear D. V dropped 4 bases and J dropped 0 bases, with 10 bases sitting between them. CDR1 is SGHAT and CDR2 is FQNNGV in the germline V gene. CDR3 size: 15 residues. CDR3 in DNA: TGTGCCAGCAGCTGGGCAGCCAGCTCCTACAATGAGCAGTTCTTC. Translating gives CASSWAASSYNEQFF. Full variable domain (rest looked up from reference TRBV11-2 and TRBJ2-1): EAGVAQSPRYKIIEKRQSVAFWCNPISGHATLYWYQQILGQGPKLLIQFQNNGVVDDSQLPKDRFSAERLKGVDSTLKIQPAKLEDSAVYLCASSWAASSYNEQFFGPGTRLTVL.

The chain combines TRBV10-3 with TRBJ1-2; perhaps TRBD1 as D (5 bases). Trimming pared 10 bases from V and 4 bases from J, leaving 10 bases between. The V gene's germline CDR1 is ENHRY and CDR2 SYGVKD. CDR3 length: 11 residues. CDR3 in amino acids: CATSDTYGYTF. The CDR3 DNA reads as TGTGCCACTTCGGACACCTATGGCTACACCTTC.

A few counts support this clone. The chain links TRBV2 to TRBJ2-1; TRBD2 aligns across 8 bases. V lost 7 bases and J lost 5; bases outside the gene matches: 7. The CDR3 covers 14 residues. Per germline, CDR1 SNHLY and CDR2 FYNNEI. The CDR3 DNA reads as TGTGCCAGCAACCCCACGGGGGGGAACAATGAGCAGTTCTTC. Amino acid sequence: CASNPTGGNNEQFF.

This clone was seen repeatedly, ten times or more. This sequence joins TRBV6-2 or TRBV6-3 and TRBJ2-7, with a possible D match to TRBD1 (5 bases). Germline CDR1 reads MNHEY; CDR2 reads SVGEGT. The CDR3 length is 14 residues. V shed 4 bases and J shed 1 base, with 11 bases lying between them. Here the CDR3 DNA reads TGTGCCAGCAGTTGGGGCAGGAGTTCCTACGAGCAGTACTTC. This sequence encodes CASSWGRSSYEQYF.

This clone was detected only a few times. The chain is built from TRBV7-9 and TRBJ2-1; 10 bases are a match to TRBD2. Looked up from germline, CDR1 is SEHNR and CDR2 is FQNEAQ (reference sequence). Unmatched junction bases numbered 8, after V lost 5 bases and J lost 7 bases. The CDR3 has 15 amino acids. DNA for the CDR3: TGTGCCAGCAGCCCCCAGCGGGGGGGCCTGAATGAGCAGTTCTTC. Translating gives CASSPQRGGLNEQFF.

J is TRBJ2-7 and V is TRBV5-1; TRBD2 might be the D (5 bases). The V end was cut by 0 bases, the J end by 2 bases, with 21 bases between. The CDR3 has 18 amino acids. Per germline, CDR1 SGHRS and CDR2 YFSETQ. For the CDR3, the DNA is TGCGCCAGCAGCTTGGGAGGGTCAGCAAGCCCAATACCCTACGAGCAGTACTTC. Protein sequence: CASSLGGSASPIPYEQYF.

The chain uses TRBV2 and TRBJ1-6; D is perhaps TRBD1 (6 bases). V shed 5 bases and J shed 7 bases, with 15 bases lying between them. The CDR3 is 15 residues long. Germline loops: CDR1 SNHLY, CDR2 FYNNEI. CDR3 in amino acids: CASSQQGRRNSPLHF. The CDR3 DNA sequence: TGTGCCAGCAGTCAACAGGGAAGAAGAAATTCACCCCTCCACTTT.

CDR3 nucleotide sequence: TGTGCCAGCAGCGTAGCTCCGGAGGGGACCGGGGAGCTGTTTTTT. Translated: CASSVAPEGTGELFF. The V and J genes are TRBV9 and TRBJ2-2, with D possibly TRBD2 on 6 matching bases. The V gene lost 0 bases and the J gene lost 5 bases, with 11 bases spanning the gap. The germline V gene has CDR1 SGDLS and CDR2 YYNGEE. This CDR3 has 15 residues.

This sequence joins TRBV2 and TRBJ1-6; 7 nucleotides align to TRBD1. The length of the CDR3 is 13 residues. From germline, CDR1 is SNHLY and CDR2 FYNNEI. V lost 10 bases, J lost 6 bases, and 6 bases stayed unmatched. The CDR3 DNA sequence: TGTGCCATGGCGCGGGACAGTAATTCACCCCTCCACTTT. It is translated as CAMARDSNSPLHF.